These 11 T cell receptor beta chains were sequenced from one sample in a study of cytomegalovirus exposure and HLA in healthy donors. A multiplex PCR was run with 60 Vbeta primers and 13 Jbeta primers. Assay used: immunoSEQ multiplex PCR; TCRdb lists only in-frame clones, some missing. There are over 100,000 clones in the sample; about 60% occur only once, and roughly 2.2% lies in the top ten. The sequenced material came from PBMCs. The receptors were gathered from a woman aged 25 to 45 in good health and CMV-seronegative.

This chain links TRBV5-8 with TRBJ1-4, with D hard to call. Germline CDR1 reads SGHTS; CDR2 reads YDEGEE. The CDR3 runs to 12 residues. Trimming cost V 1 base and J 8 bases, with 6 bases left between them. This chain's CDR3 is CASSLTREKLFF. The CDR3 nucleotides are TGTGCCAGCAGCTTGACCCGGGAAAAACTGTTTTTT.

The V and J genes are TRBV2 and TRBJ2-1, with 9 nucleotides matching TRBD1. With 6 bases clipped from V and 4 bases from J, the junction kept 10 bases outside the gene matches. This CDR3 comprises 16 residues. Germline CDR1 SNHLY, CDR2 FYNNEI. The CDR3 region is CASRPSGTGLYNEQFF. For the CDR3, the DNA is TGTGCCAGCAGGCCCTCCGGGACAGGGCTTTACAATGAGCAGTTCTTC.

The chain employs TRBV6-5 and TRBJ2-7; TRBD2 matches at 10 bases. The germline gives CDR1 MNHEY, CDR2 SVGAGI. V gave up 6 bases and J gave up 2 bases; unmatched junction bases: 7. The CDR3 length is 15 residues. The CDR3 loop is CASSPGLAFAYEQYF. In nucleotides, the CDR3 is TGTGCCAGCAGCCCGGGACTAGCGTTCGCCTACGAGCAGTACTTC.

The chain carries TRBV19 and TRBJ2-3; weak D call: TRBD2 (5 bases). CDR1 and CDR2 from the germline V gene are LNHDA and SQIVND (reference sequence). This CDR3 is 14 amino acids long. V gave up 6 bases and J gave up 2 bases, with 12 bases separating them. The DNA for the CDR3 is TGTGCCAGTAGCGGAGGAGCCTTCACAGATACGCAGTATTTT. It encodes CASSGGAFTDTQYF.

The V gene is TRBV5-8, the J gene TRBJ2-1; no firm D call. The CDR3 spans 13 residues. V dropped 7 bases and J dropped 0 bases, with 8 bases sitting between them. The V gene's germline CDR1 is SGHTS and CDR2 YDEGEE. This CDR3 reads CASLTSSYNEQFF. Written as DNA, the CDR3 is TGTGCCAGCTTAACCAGCTCCTACAATGAGCAGTTCTTC.

J is TRBJ2-1 and V is TRBV18; TRBD1 agrees at 8 bases. V lost 5 bases, J lost 1 base, and 7 bases stayed unmatched. Germline CDR1 and CDR2: KGHSH and LQKENI. The CDR3 loop spans 16 amino acids. The DNA for the CDR3 is TGTGCCAGCTCATATGAGGACAGGGTGTCCTACAATGAGCAGTTCTTC. This codes for CASSYEDRVSYNEQFF.

For the CDR3, the DNA is TGCGCCAGCAGCTGGGCCGAGGGGCAGTTCTTC. It is translated as CASSWAEGQFF. The gene calls are TRBV5-1 and TRBJ2-1; D possibly corresponds to TRBD2 (5 bases). The CDR3 length is 11 residues. Trimming left V 3 bases short and J 12 bases short, with 10 bases between. Germline V gene data show CDR1 as SGHRS and CDR2 as YFSETQ. Looking up the rest from reference TRBV5-1 and TRBJ2-1 gives the full variable domain: KAGVTQTPRYLIKTRGQQVTLSCSPISGHRSVSWYQQTPGQGLQFLFEYFSETQRNKGNFPGRFSGRQFSNSRSEMNVSTLELGDSALYLCASSWAEGQFFGPGTRLTVL.

The gene calls are TRBV6-6 and TRBJ2-7; 9 bases fit TRBD1. Trimming took 2 bases from V and 5 from J; bases not matched to a gene: 10. The CDR3 runs to 16 residues. CDR1 MNHNY and CDR2 SVGAGI come from the germline V gene (reference sequence). DNA for the CDR3: TGTGCCAGCAGTTACCGATCGGGACAGGGAGGCAACGAGCAGTACTTC. Its translation is CASSYRSGQGGNEQYF.

J is TRBJ1-1 and V is TRBV7-2, with TRBD1 as a possible D gene (6 bases). The CDR3 is made up of 15 amino acids. Germline V gene lookup returns CDR1 SGHTA and CDR2 FQGNSA. Trimming took off 1 base at V and 1 base at J, with 10 bases between the two ends. CDR3 in amino acids: CASSLGGRGNTEAFF. For the CDR3, the DNA is TGTGCCAGCAGCTTAGGTGGCAGGGGGAACACTGAAGCTTTCTTT.

The V and J genes are TRBV28 and TRBJ2-5; 7 bases align to TRBD2. The CDR3 covers 14 residues. From germline, CDR1 is MDHEN and CDR2 SYDVKM. The ends lost 1 base at V and 4 bases at J; junction bases unmatched: 3. The CDR3 bases are TGTGCCAGCAGTTTATCTCGCGGGAGAGAGACCCAGTACTTC. This sequence encodes CASSLSRGRETQYF. The complete variable domain, with remaining parts taken from reference TRBV28 and TRBJ2-5, reads DVKVTQSSRYLVKRTGEKVFLECVQDMDHENMFWYRQDPGLGLRLIYFSYDVKMKEKGDIPEGYSVSREKKERFSLILESASTNQTSMYLCASSLSRGRETQYFGPGTRLLVL.

This chain uses TRBV5-5 with TRBJ1-4, with D possibly being TRBD1 (5 bases). The ends were cut back, 4 bases at V and 3 bases at J, with 10 bases in the middle. The CDR3 runs to 14 residues. CDR1 is SGHKS, CDR2 YYEKEE, per germline (reference sequence). The CDR3, as DNA: TGTGCCAGCAGCCCAGGGTCCCCTAATGAAAAACTGTTTTTT. Protein sequence: CASSPGSPNEKLFF.